The clone carrying this T cell receptor (beta chain) was counted only a few times. Antigen unknown. Per the germline V gene, CDR1 is MNHEY and CDR2 is SVGEGT. Trimming took off 7 bases at V and 2 bases at J, with 18 bases between the two ends. The CDR3 is made up of 15 amino acids. The sample is drawn from a study of CD8 T cells in ankylosing spondylitis. Study-wide results and limits: Reports say disease-linked clones showed up significantly more in matched ankylosing spondylitis synovial fluid.

TCR beta libraries were made by quantitative 5'-RACE with molecular barcodes. TCRdb called the 5' RACE reads again in MiXCR, with one record for every CDR3 protein. The table has about 250,000 distinct CDR3 sequences, roughly 18% seen once. Sequences were obtained from blood, either unsorted or a sorted T cell fraction (not recorded which). The clonotype originates from a male donor with ankylosing spondylitis or in good health (not recorded which). The V gene is TRBV6-2 or TRBV6-3, the J gene TRBJ2-7; D is possibly TRBD1 (5 bases). The CDR3 protein is CASTITRVNPYEQYF. CDR3 bases: TGTGCCAGCACCATCACCAGGGTGAACCCCTACGAGCAGTACTTC.